The 23 T cell receptor beta chains below were found in one sample sequenced in a study of shared clonotypes between healthy human individuals. Profiled with immunoSEQ multiplex PCR; TCRdb holds only in-frame clones, not every one. The table includes 2,500,000 or so clones, 93% detected once. The sample comprised naive CD4+ T cells from PBMCs. Subset meaning: CD45RA+ positively selected. Receptors were obtained from a man aged 18 to 35 in good health. Some clones in this sample may be carry-over from other donors' samples.

The chain recombines TRBV27 with TRBJ2-7; 7 bases align to TRBD1. Unmatched junction bases numbered 10, after V lost 4 bases and J lost 4 bases. The CDR3 runs 15 residues. CDR1 and CDR2 from the germline V gene are MNHEY and SMNVEV (reference sequence). The DNA of the CDR3 is TGTGCCAGCAGTTCAGACAGGGTTTCTCGTTACGAGCAGTACTTC. Amino acids: CASSSDRVSRYEQYF.

The chain employs TRBV15 and TRBJ2-7; 8 bases align to TRBD1. Germline V gene sequence: CDR1 LNHNV, CDR2 YYDKDF (reference sequence). This CDR3 region has 15 residues. V gave up 3 bases and J gave up 5 bases; unmatched junction bases: 9. The CDR3 here is CATSRETGVVHEQYF. In DNA form, the CDR3 reads TGTGCCACCAGCAGGGAGACAGGGGTCGTGCACGAGCAGTACTTC.

CDR3 protein: CASSLIGAAPKLGANVLTF. The CDR3 coding sequence is TGTGCCAGCAGTTTAATTGGCGCAGCTCCTAAGCTCGGGGCCAACGTCCTGACTTTC. This chain uses TRBV27 with TRBJ2-6, with D unclear. CDR3 length: 19 amino acids. Looked up from germline, CDR1 is MNHEY and CDR2 is SMNVEV (reference sequence). With 2 bases removed from V and 4 bases from J, the gap between germline ends came to 21 bases.

This chain connects TRBV2 to TRBJ2-1; TRBD1 matches 7 bases. The germline V gene has CDR1 SNHLY and CDR2 FYNNEI. V shed 3 bases and J 2 bases; nucleotides not matched to a gene: 4. The CDR3 spans 15 residues. CDR3 in DNA: TGTGCCAGCAGTGAGATAGGGGGCGCCTACAATGAGCAGTTCTTC. It encodes CASSEIGGAYNEQFF.

The chain uses TRBV5-6 and TRBJ2-7, with D possibly being TRBD1 or TRBD2 (6 bases each). The germline V gene encodes CDR1 SGHDT and CDR2 YYEEEE. V lost 0 bases to trimming and J lost 3 bases, with 19 bases between them. This CDR3 is 17 amino acids long. Here the CDR3 reads CASSLVGGATMIYEQYF. CDR3 DNA sequence: TGTGCCAGCAGCTTGGTGGGGGGCGCAACTATGATCTACGAGCAGTACTTC.

The chain uses TRBV30 and TRBJ2-5; 8 bases are a match to TRBD2. V lost 0 bases to trimming and J lost 4 bases; unmatched junction nucleotides: 7. The CDR3 extends over 15 amino acids. The germline V gene encodes CDR1 GTSNPN and CDR2 SVGIG (reference sequence). CDR3 DNA: TGTGCCTGGAGTGTCCTTGTCGGGAGGGGAGAGACCCAGTACTTC. It codes for CAWSVLVGRGETQYF.

The chain employs TRBV7-7 and TRBJ1-2; weak D call: TRBD1 (5 bases). This CDR3 has 16 residues. The germline V gene has CDR1 SSHAT and CDR2 FNYEAQ (reference sequence). V was shortened by 2 bases and J by 7 bases, with 20 bases between the two germline ends. For the CDR3, the DNA is TGTGCCAGCAGCTTAATATTACGGAGCCAGGGAGCTGGCTACACCTTC. Translating gives CASSLILRSQGAGYTF.

This clone was detected only once. V and J are TRBV7-8 and TRBJ2-2, with TRBD2 identical over 9 bases. Germline values: CDR1 SGHVS, CDR2 FQNEAQ. CDR3 length: 17 residues. The V and J ends lost 5 bases and 2 bases, in that order; junction bases with no gene match: 9. The CDR3 loop is CASSLRLADRNTGELFF. The CDR3, as DNA: TGTGCCAGCAGCCTTAGACTAGCGGACCGAAACACCGGGGAGCTGTTTTTT.

With respect to this clone: The sample has other DNA sequences that encode this CDR3 too. This sequence joins TRBV19 and TRBJ2-7, with TRBD1 as a possible D gene (6 bases). CDR1 LNHDA and CDR2 SQIVND come from the germline V gene (reference sequence). The CDR3 spans 13 residues. Trimming took off 6 bases at V and 4 bases at J, with 13 bases between the two ends. CDR3 sequence reads: CASSMTGIYEQYF. The CDR3 nucleotides read TGTGCCAGTAGCATGACAGGAATATACGAGCAGTACTTC.

V is TRBV28 and J is TRBJ1-2, with TRBD1 identical over 8 bases. CDR1 is MDHEN and CDR2 is SYDVKM in the germline V gene. This CDR3 has 16 amino acids. V shed 3 bases and J 1 base; nucleotides not matched to a gene: 7. The CDR3: CASSFFGDRYNYGYTF. In nucleotides, the CDR3 is TGTGCCAGCAGTTTTTTCGGGGACAGGTATAACTATGGCTACACCTTC.

J is TRBJ2-3 and V is TRBV12-5; 8 nucleotides agree with TRBD1. The V gene's germline CDR1 is LGHNT and CDR2 FRNRAP. J lost 6 bases, V lost 6 bases, and 8 bases had no gene match. This CDR3 is 14 amino acids long. The CDR3 reads CASGYNTGGDTQYF. The CDR3 DNA sequence: TGTGCTAGTGGATATAATACAGGGGGTGATACGCAGTATTTT.

A remark on this clone: At the DNA level, this CDR3 is encoded by other sequences in the same sample as well. The chain recombines TRBV18 with TRBJ2-3; the D is unclear. CDR3 length: 12 residues. Germline CDR1 reads KGHSH; CDR2 reads LQKENI. V was clipped by 2 bases and J by 4 bases, with 4 bases between them. The CDR3 DNA follows: TGTGCCAGCTCACCAGGGGCAGATACGCAGTATTTT. Amino acid sequence: CASSPGADTQYF.

This chain links TRBV7-3 with TRBJ2-1, with D possibly being TRBD2 (5 bases). Germline V CDR1 and CDR2: SGHTA, FQGTGA. The CDR3 runs to 14 residues. The ends were cut back, 2 bases at V and 5 bases at J, with 10 bases in the middle. The CDR3 DNA is TGTGCCAGCAGCTTAGGGCCCGGGGACAATGAGCAGTTCTTC. It encodes CASSLGPGDNEQFF.

Concerning this clone itself: The junction differs from germline at one of its ends, possibly a read error. V is TRBV28 and J is TRBJ2-7; TRBD1 might be the D (6 bases). The CDR3 runs to 17 residues. Per germline, CDR1 MDHEN and CDR2 SYDVKM. CDR3 region: CASSQGIDRTPSSEQYF. CDR3 DNA sequence: TGTGCCAGCAGCCAGGGAATCGACAGGACCCCTTCCTCCGAGCAGTACTTC.

This clone occurred a few times. The chain has TRBV5-3 and TRBJ1-1; possibly TRBD1 for D (6 bases). TRBV5-3 is an ORF; its function is uncertain. The CDR3 is 18 residues long. V lost 9 bases to trimming and J lost 0 bases, with 27 bases between them. The CDR3, as DNA: TGTGCCACCTCGCCAGGGGCCTATGTGGGATGGATGAACACTGAAGCTTTCTTT. Amino acid sequence: CATSPGAYVGWMNTEAFF.

The genes are TRBV7-9 and TRBJ2-7; 7 nucleotides line up with TRBD2. Unmatched junction bases numbered 6, after V lost 5 bases and J lost 2 bases. Germline V gene data show CDR1 as SEHNR and CDR2 as FQNEAQ (reference sequence). The CDR3 has 14 residues. DNA for the CDR3: TGTGCCAGCAGCCTTCTGGGGGGGGCCTACGAGCAGTACTTC. This codes for CASSLLGGAYEQYF.

The chain combines TRBV6-6 with TRBJ1-5; D unresolved. Deletions cut 5 bases from V and 4 bases from J, with 15 bases between. There are 15 residues in the CDR3. The germline V gene has CDR1 MNHNY and CDR2 SVGAGI (reference sequence). CDR3 DNA: TGTGCCAGCAGTCCCGAAGTGGCAGTTAATCAGCCCCAGCATTTT. Protein product: CASSPEVAVNQPQHF.

This rearrangement joins TRBV5-8 to TRBJ1-1; D is undetermined. The CDR3 spans 12 residues. From germline, CDR1 is SGHTS and CDR2 YDEGEE. Trimming pared 0 bases from V and 4 bases from J, leaving 4 bases between. CDR3: CASSLVVTEAFF. The CDR3 bases are TGTGCCAGCAGCTTGGTGGTCACTGAAGCTTTCTTT.

The chain links TRBV5-1 to TRBJ2-4; 8 positions agree with TRBD1. The CDR3 is 16 residues long. Losses at the gene ends were 3 bases for V and 1 base for J; bases not matched to a gene: 6. Germline lookup yields CDR1 SGHRS and CDR2 YFSETQ. This CDR3 reads CASSSGQGVAKNIQYF. CDR3 in DNA: TGCGCCAGCAGCTCAGGACAGGGCGTCGCCAAAAACATTCAGTACTTC.

The chain has TRBV28 and TRBJ2-6, with 12 bases that match TRBD2. This CDR3 has 19 amino acids. V was clipped by 2 bases and J by 0 bases; unmatched bases: 5. Germline CDR1 MDHEN, CDR2 SYDVKM. Written as DNA, the CDR3 is TGTGCCAGCAGTTTAAAACTAGCGGGAGGTTTCTCTGGGGCCAACGTCCTGACTTTC. Translating it yields CASSLKLAGGFSGANVLTF.

This chain links TRBV2 with TRBJ1-1; D not certain. Trimming pared 6 bases from V and 0 bases from J, leaving 23 bases between. Germline CDR1 SNHLY, CDR2 FYNNEI. This CDR3 is 18 amino acids long. CDR3 in amino acids: CASRNGQYSTDLNTEAFF. The CDR3 DNA reads TGTGCCAGCAGGAATGGGCAGTATAGCACAGATTTGAACACTGAAGCTTTCTTT.

Comment on this clone: This sample includes further DNA sequences coding for the same CDR3. This chain uses TRBV19 with TRBJ2-5; the match to TRBD1 covers 8 bases. The trim removed 5 bases at V and 5 bases at J, leaving 4 bases unmatched. The CDR3 has 13 residues. Germline V CDR1 and CDR2: LNHDA, SQIVND (reference sequence). The CDR3 loop is CASSDRGRETQYF. For the CDR3, the DNA is TGTGCCAGTAGTGACAGGGGCCGGGAGACCCAGTACTTC.

This chain uses TRBV5-1 with TRBJ2-3; TRBD2 aligns across 9 bases. Germline CDR1 and CDR2: SGHRS and YFSETQ. This CDR3 is 15 amino acids long. After removal of 1 base from V and 7 bases from J, the junction contained 7 bases not matched to a gene. CDR3 DNA sequence: TGCGCCAGCAGCTTGCGGCTAGCGGGACCCAATACGCAGTATTTT. It is translated as CASSLRLAGPNTQYF.